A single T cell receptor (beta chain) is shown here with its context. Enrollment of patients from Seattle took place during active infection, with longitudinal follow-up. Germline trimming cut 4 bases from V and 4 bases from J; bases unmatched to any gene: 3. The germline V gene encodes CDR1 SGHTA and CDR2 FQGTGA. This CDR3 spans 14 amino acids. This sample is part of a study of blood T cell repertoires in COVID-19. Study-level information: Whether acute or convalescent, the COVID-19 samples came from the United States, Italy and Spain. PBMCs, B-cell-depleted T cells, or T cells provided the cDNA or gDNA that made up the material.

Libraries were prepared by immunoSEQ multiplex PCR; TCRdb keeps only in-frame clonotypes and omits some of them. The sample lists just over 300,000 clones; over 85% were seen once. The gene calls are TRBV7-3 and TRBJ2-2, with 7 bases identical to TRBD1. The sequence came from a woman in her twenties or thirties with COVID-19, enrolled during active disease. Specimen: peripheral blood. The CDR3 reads CASSSGQSTGELFF. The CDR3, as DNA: TGTGCCAGCAGCTCGGGACAGTCCACCGGGGAGCTGTTTTTT.